The clone carrying this T cell receptor beta chain was seen more than once but under ten times. The antigen remains undetermined. The sample comes from a study of cytomegalovirus exposure and HLA in healthy donors. Study information: The approximately 600 first-cohort repertoires shared a platform with the approximately 120 validation repertoires, as reported in a later analysis. Study results and caveats: The TCR clusters that emerged in the first cohort tended, a later analysis found, to co-occur in the 120 or so validation repertoires. Usually a TCR sequence was rare, but some public TCRs were found in many donors.

Looked up from germline, CDR1 is SNHLY and CDR2 is FYNNEI. The CDR3 loop spans 16 amino acids. V gave up 6 bases and J gave up 0 bases, with 15 bases separating them. The donors were members of the approximately 130-subject validation cohort (separate from the approximately 670-subject first cohort). Sequencing used immunoSEQ multiplex PCR; TCRdb keeps in-frame clones, though not all of them. The table has approximately 300,000 clones, around 86% seen once. The TCR sequence derives from a woman in her late teens or twenties in good health and CMV-seronegative. This chain connects TRBV2 to TRBJ1-5; D unresolved. Sequenced input: PBMCs. The CDR3 spells CASRHGSQHSNQPQHF. The CDR3 DNA is TGTGCCAGCAGACACGGGAGCCAGCATAGCAATCAGCCCCAGCATTTT.